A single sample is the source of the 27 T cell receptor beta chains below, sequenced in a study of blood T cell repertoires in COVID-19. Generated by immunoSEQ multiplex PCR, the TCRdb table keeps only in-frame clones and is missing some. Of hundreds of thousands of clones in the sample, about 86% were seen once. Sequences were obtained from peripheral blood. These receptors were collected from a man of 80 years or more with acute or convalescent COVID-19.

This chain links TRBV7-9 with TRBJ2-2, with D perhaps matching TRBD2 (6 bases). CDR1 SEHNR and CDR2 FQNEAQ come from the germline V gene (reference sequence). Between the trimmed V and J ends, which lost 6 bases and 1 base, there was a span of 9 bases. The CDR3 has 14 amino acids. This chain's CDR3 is CASRWGENTGELFF. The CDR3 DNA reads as TGTGCCAGCAGATGGGGGGAGAACACCGGGGAGCTGTTTTTT.

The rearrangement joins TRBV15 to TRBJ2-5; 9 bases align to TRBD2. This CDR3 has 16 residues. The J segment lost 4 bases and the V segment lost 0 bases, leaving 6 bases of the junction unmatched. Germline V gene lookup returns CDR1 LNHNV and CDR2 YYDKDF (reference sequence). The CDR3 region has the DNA TGTGCCACCAGCAGAGACCCGCGGGGGGGAGGAGAGACCCAGTACTTC. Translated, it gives CATSRDPRGGGETQYF.

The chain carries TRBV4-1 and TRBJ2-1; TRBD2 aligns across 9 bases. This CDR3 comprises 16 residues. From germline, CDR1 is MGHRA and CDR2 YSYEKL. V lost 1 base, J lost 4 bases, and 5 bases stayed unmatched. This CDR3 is CASSQGLAVPYNEQFF. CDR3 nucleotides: TGCGCCAGCAGCCAAGGACTAGCGGTCCCATACAATGAGCAGTTCTTC.

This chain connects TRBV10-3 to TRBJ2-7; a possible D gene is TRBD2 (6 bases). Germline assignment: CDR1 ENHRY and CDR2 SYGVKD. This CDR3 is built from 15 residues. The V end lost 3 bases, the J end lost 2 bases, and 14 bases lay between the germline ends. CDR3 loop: CAISDGGTVTYEQYF. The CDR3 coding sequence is TGTGCCATCAGTGATGGAGGGACGGTCACCTACGAGCAGTACTTC.

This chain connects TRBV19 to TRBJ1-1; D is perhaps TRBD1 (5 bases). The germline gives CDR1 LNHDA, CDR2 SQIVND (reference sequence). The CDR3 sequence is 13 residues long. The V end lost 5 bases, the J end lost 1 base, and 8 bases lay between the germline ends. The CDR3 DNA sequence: TGTGCCAGTAGTCCAGGGTGGAACACTGAAGCTTTCTTT. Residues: CASSPGWNTEAFF.

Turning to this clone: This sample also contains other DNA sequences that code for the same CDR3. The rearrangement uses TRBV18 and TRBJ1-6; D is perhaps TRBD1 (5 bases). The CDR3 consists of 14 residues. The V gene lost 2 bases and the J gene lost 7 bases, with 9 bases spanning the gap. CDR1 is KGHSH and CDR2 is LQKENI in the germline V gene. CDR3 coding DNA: TGTGCCAGCTCACCAGGGCAGGGAAATTCACCCCTCCACTTT. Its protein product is CASSPGQGNSPLHF.

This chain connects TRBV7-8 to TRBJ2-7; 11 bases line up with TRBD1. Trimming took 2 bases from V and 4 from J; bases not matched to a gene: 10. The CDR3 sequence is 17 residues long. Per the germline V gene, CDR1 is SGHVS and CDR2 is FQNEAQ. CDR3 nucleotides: TGTGCCAGCAGCTTATCTGACCCAGGGACAGGGGGGTACGAGCAGTACTTC. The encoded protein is CASSLSDPGTGGYEQYF.

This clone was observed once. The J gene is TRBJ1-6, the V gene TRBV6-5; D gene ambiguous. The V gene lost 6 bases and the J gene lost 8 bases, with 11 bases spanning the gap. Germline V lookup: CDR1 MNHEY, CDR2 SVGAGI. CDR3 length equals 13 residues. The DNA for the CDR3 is TGTGCCAGCAGAAAAACGAGTGATTCACCCCTCCACTTT. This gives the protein CASRKTSDSPLHF.

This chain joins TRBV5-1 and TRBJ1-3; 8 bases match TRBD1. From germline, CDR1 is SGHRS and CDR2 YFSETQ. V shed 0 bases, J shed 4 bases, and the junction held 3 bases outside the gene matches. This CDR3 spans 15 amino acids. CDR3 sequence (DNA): TGCGCCAGCAGCTTGGGGACAGGGAGAGGAAACACCATATATTTT. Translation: CASSLGTGRGNTIYF.

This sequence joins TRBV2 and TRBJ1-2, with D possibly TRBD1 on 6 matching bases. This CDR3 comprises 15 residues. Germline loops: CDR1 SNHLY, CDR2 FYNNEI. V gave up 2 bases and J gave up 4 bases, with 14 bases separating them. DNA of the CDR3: TGTGCCAGCAGTGAAAACAGGGTGGCAATCTATGGCTACACCTTC. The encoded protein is CASSENRVAIYGYTF.

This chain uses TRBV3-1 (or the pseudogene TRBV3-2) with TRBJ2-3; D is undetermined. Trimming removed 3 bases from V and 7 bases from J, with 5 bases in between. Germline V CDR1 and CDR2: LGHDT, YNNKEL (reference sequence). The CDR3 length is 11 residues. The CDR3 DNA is TGTGCCAGCAGCCACAGGTATACGCAGTATTTT. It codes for CASSHRYTQYF.

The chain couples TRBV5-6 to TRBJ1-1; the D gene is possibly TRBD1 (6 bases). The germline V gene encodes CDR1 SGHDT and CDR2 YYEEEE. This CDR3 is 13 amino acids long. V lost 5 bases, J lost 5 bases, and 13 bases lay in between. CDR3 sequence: CASSYQGRTEAFF. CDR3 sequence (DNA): TGTGCCAGCAGTTACCAGGGGAGAACTGAAGCTTTCTTT. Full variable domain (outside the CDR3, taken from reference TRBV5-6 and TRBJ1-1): DAGVTQSPTHLIKTRGQQVTLRCSPKSGHDTVSWYQQALGQGPQFIFQYYEEEERQRGNFPDRFSGHQFPNYSSELNVNALLLGDSALYLCASSYQGRTEAFFGQGTRLTVV.

The CDR3 loop reads CASSLRTSGGSNEQFF. In DNA, the CDR3 is TGTGCCAGCAGTCTCCGGACTAGCGGGGGAAGCAATGAGCAGTTCTTC. The genes are TRBV27 and TRBJ2-1; TRBD2 matches 13 bases. The CDR3 sequence is 16 residues long. Germline CDR1 MNHEY, CDR2 SMNVEV (reference sequence). Trimming cost V 5 bases and J 6 bases; bases outside gene matches: 7.

CDR3 in DNA: TGCGCCAGCAGTCCCCGCGGAGCCAGCACAGATACGCAGTATTTT. Residues: CASSPRGASTDTQYF. The chain combines TRBV5-1 with TRBJ2-3; no firm D call. The ends were cut back, 5 bases at V and 0 bases at J, with 13 bases in the middle. CDR3 size: 15 residues. Germline values: CDR1 SGHRS, CDR2 YFSETQ.

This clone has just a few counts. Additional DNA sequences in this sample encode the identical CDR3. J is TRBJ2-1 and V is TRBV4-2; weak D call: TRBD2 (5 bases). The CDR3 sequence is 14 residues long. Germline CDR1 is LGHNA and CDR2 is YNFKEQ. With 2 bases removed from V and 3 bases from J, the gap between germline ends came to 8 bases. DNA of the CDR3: TGTGCCAGCAGCCAACCCAGCGGCTACAATGAGCAGTTCTTC. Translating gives CASSQPSGYNEQFF.

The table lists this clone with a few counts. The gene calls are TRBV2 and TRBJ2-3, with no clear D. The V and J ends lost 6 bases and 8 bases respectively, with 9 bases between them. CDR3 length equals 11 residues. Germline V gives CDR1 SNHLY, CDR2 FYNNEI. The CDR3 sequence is CASRARVTQYF. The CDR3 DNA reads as TGTGCCAGCAGGGCTCGGGTTACGCAGTATTTT.

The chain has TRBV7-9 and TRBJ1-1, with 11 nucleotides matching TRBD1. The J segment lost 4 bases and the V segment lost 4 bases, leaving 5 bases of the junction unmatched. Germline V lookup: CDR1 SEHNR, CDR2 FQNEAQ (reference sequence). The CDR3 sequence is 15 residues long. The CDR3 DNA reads TGTGCCAGCAGCTCCGCGGGGACAGGGGGCACTGAAGCTTTCTTT. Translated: CASSSAGTGGTEAFF.

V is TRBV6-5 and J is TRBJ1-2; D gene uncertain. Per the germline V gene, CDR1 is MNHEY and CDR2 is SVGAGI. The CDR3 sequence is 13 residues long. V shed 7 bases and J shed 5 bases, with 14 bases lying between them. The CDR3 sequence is CASTLRGGYGYTF. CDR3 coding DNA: TGTGCCAGCACCTTACGGGGAGGGTATGGCTACACCTTC.

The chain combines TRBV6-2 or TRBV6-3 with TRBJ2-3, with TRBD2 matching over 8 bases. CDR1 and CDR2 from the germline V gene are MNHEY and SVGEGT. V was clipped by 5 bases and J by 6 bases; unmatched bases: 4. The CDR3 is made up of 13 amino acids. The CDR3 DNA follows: TGTGCCAGCAGTGGGACTAGGTTGGATACGCAGTATTTT. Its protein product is CASSGTRLDTQYF.

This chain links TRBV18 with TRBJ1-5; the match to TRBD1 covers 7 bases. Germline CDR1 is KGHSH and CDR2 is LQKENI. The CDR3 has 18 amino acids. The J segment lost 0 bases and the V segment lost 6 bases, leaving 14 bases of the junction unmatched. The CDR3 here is CASSRQGGIINSNQPQHF. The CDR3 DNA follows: TGTGCCAGCTCTCGACAGGGTGGCATAATTAATAGCAATCAGCCCCAGCATTTT.

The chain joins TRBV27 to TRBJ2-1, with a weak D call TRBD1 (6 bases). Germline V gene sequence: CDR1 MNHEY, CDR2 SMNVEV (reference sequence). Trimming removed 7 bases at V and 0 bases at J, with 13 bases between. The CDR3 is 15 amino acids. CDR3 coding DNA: TGTGCCAGCAACAAAGGACAGAGCTCCTACAATGAGCAGTTCTTC. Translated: CASNKGQSSYNEQFF.

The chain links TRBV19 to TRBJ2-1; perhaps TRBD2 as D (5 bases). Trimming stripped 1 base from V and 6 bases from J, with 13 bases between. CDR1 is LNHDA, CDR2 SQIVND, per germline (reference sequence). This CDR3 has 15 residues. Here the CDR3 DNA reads TGTGCCAGTAGTATAGTGAGGACTGCATCCAATGAGCAGTTCTTC. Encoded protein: CASSIVRTASNEQFF.

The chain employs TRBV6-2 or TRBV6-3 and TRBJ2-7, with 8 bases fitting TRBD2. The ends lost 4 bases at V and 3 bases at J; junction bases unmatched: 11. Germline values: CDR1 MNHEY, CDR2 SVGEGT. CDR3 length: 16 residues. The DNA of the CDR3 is TGTGCCAGCAGTTTTCGGCAGCGGGAGACCCTCTACGAGCAGTACTTC. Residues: CASSFRQRETLYEQYF.

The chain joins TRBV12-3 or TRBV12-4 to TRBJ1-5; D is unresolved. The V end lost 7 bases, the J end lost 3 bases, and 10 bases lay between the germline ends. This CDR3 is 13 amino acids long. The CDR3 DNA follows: TGTGCCAGCACCCCGGGGTCCAATCAGCCCCAGCATTTT. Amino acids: CASTPGSNQPQHF.

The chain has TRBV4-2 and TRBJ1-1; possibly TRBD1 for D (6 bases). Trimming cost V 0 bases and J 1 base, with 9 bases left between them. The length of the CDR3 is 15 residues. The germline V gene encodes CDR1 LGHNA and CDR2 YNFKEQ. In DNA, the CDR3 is TGTGCCAGCAGCCAAGAAGGACAGCAGAACACTGAAGCTTTCTTT. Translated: CASSQEGQQNTEAFF.

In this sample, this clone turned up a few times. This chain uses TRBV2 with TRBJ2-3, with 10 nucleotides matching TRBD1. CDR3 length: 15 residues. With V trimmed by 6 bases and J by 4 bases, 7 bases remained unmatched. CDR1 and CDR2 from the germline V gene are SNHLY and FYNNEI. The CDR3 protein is CASRRDRGFPDTQYF. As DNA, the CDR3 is TGTGCCAGCAGGAGGGACAGGGGCTTCCCAGATACGCAGTATTTT. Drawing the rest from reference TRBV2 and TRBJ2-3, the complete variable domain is EPEVTQTPSHQVTQMGQEVILRCVPISNHLYFYWYRQILGQKVEFLVSFYNNEISEKSEIFDDQFSVERPDGSNFTLKIRSTKLEDSAMYFCASRRDRGFPDTQYFGPGTRLTVL.

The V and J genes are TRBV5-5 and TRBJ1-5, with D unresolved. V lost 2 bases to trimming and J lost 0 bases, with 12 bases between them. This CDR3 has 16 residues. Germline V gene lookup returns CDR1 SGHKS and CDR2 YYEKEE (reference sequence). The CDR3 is CASSFISVYSNQPQHF. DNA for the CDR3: TGTGCCAGCAGCTTCATTTCGGTGTATAGCAATCAGCCCCAGCATTTT.